The clone carrying this TCR beta chain was found once. These data come from a study of shared clonotypes between healthy human individuals. V was clipped by 6 bases and J by 1 base; unmatched bases: 6. The CDR3 is 15 amino acids. Per the germline V gene, CDR1 is SEHNR and CDR2 is FQNEAQ (reference sequence). Generated by immunoSEQ multiplex PCR, the TCRdb table keeps only in-frame clones and is missing some. The top ten clones hold around 2% of a sample with hundreds of thousands of clones, more than 70% of them seen once. The receptor's source is a young woman in good health. Sequencing was done on a sample of memory CD4+ T cells sorted from blood. Stated subset: CD45RA-negative fraction. This rearrangement joins TRBV7-9 to TRBJ1-1; 9 bases line up with TRBD1. The CDR3 sequence is CASSWPGQGNTEAFF. CDR3 bases: TGTGCCAGCAGTTGGCCGGGACAGGGGAACACTGAAGCTTTCTTT.